This paragraph reports one T cell receptor beta chain. This CDR3 contains 16 residues. Germline assignment: CDR1 SGHKS and CDR2 YYEKEE (reference sequence). Trimming took 3 bases from V and 0 from J, leaving 15 bases between them. TCRdb's copy holds only in-frame clones and misses some; the assay was immunoSEQ multiplex PCR. The sample shows fewer than 12,000 clones, roughly 89% of them seen only once. The data originate from a study of T cell changes during pregnancy in multiple sclerosis. This TCR was recovered from a female donor in good health, enrolled as a control in a pregnancy study. The sequences come from CD8+ T cells from peripheral blood mononuclear cells, collected in the first trimester of pregnancy. The V call is TRBV5-5, the J call TRBJ1-2, with D perhaps matching TRBD1 (5 bases). The CDR3 here is CASSSTQGSANYGYTF. For the CDR3, the DNA is TGTGCCAGCAGCTCCACCCAGGGTTCAGCTAACTATGGCTACACCTTC.